The clone carrying this TCR beta chain was counted a few times. Its cognate antigen is unknown. This sample is drawn from a study of post-analysis software for immune sequencing data. CDR1 is SEHNR and CDR2 is FQNEAQ in the germline V gene (reference sequence). This CDR3 has 15 amino acids. V was clipped by 3 bases and J by 3 bases, with 13 bases between them. Sequencing libraries made from TCR beta cDNA carried unique molecular identifiers. TCRdb independently ran MiXCR on the PCR reads; one entry per CDR3 protein. The sample yields approximately 660,000 distinct CDR3 sequences, 55% to 60% seen once. Study results and limitations: Elevated frequency relative to controls characterized 4 or 5 TRBV segments in patients, TRBV5-6, TRBV5-1 and TRBV20-1 among them.

The chain uses TRBV7-9 and TRBJ2-3; no firm D call. The sequence was obtained from a girl aged 2 to 9 with multiple sclerosis. Sample: blood. As DNA, the CDR3 is TGTGCCAGCAGCTTGAGTGTGGCCGGGACAGATACGCAGTATTTT. This sequence encodes CASSLSVAGTDTQYF.